The present entry profiles one TCR beta chain with its context. This specimen comes from a study of blood T cell repertoires in COVID-19. Study-level background: Nucleic acid was either cDNA or gDNA, and it came from T cells, B-cell-depleted T cells, or PBMCs.

Original data processing: Amplification of reference gene primers provided the estimated nucleated cell counts. TCRdb keeps only in-frame clones here, not all; method: immunoSEQ multiplex PCR. V, J and clone size reflect that table, while D and trimming were determined from the DNA. The sample contains under 170,000 clones, 87% of which appear only once. The CDR3 is 14 residues long. Germline CDR1 is LNHDA and CDR2 is SQIVND (reference sequence). Between the trimmed V and J ends, which lost 7 bases and 4 bases, there was a span of 16 bases. The sequence was obtained from a woman aged 55-70 years with active or convalescent COVID-19. The chain is built from TRBV19 and TRBJ1-1; the D gene is possibly TRBD1 (6 bases). Material for sequencing was peripheral blood. CDR3 protein: CASKTLQGTTEAFF. Written as DNA, the CDR3 is TGTGCCAGTAAGACTCTACAGGGTACCACTGAAGCTTTCTTT.